The 14 T cell receptor beta chains in this list originate from one sample, sequenced in a study of blood T cells in healthy people across ages. Primers used in a second PCR of about 6 to 11 cycles were a sample-barcoded 5' primer and a J-beta primer mix. TCRdb analysed the 5' RACE reads with MiXCR anew, one entry per CDR3 protein. The repertoire includes around 1,900,000 distinct CDR3 sequences, about two fifths of them detected once, and 23% sits in the top ten. Material for sequencing was blood. These receptors were taken from a human donor in good health.

In this sample, this clonotype turned up a few times. The chain couples TRBV6-2 or TRBV6-3 to TRBJ2-7, with no clear D. Trimming cost V 5 bases and J 3 bases, with 8 bases left between them. The CDR3 has 12 amino acids. Germline assignment: CDR1 MNHEY and CDR2 SVGEGT. In nucleotides, the CDR3 is TGTGCCAGCAGTGAGATAAACTACGAGCAGTACTTC. It translates to CASSEINYEQYF.

This chain joins TRBV7-3 and TRBJ2-2, with no clear D. The CDR3 covers 18 residues. From germline, CDR1 is SGHTA and CDR2 FQGTGA. V gave up 1 base and J gave up 0 bases, with 15 bases separating them. The CDR3 sequence is CASSLNPYGDSNTGELFF. In nucleotides, the CDR3 is TGTGCCAGCAGCTTAAACCCCTACGGTGATTCGAACACCGGGGAGCTGTTTTTT.

This clonotype showed up many times. The rearrangement links TRBV29-1 to TRBJ1-4; D not certain. Trimming left V 4 bases short and J 3 bases short, with 9 bases between. Germline CDR1 SQVTM, CDR2 ANQGSEA. The CDR3 length is 13 residues. The CDR3 region has the DNA TGCAGCGTTGCAGGTGCGGCTAATGAAAAACTGTTTTTT. It specifies CSVAGAANEKLFF.

This chain links TRBV2 with TRBJ2-1; the match to TRBD2 covers 8 bases. The germline V gene encodes CDR1 SNHLY and CDR2 FYNNEI. V shed 8 bases and J 4 bases; nucleotides not matched to a gene: 7. This CDR3 comprises 14 residues. The CDR3 DNA reads TGTGCCAGCGGGGTGGCTAGCGGGTACAATGAGCAGTTCTTC. Its translation is CASGVASGYNEQFF. The whole variable domain, remainder taken from reference TRBV2 and TRBJ2-1, is EPEVTQTPSHQVTQMGQEVILRCVPISNHLYFYWYRQILGQKVEFLVSFYNNEISEKSEIFDDQFSVERPDGSNFTLKIRSTKLEDSAMYFCASGVASGYNEQFFGPGTRLTVL.

This clonotype showed up just a few times. The rearrangement joins TRBV29-1 to TRBJ2-1; maybe TRBD1 (6 bases). The germline V and J ends were trimmed by 6 bases and 2 bases, with 14 bases remaining between them. Per the germline V gene, CDR1 is SQVTM and CDR2 is ANQGSEA. This CDR3 is built from 14 residues. The CDR3 sequence: CSVVDRDTYNEQFF. The CDR3 DNA follows: TGCAGCGTCGTGGACAGAGATACCTACAATGAGCAGTTCTTC.

In its sample, this clonotype was seen a few times. The chain recombines TRBV5-1 with TRBJ2-1; TRBD2 aligns across 10 bases. The CDR3 loop spans 16 amino acids. The germline V gene has CDR1 SGHRS and CDR2 YFSETQ. Losses at the gene ends were 0 bases for V and 10 bases for J; bases not matched to a gene: 10. CDR3 region: CASSLDSSGGASEQFF. CDR3 DNA sequence: TGCGCCAGCAGCTTGGATTCCAGCGGGGGGGCAAGCGAGCAGTTCTTC. The full variable domain, rest sourced from reference TRBV5-1 and TRBJ2-1, is KAGVTQTPRYLIKTRGQQVTLSCSPISGHRSVSWYQQTPGQGLQFLFEYFSETQRNKGNFPGRFSGRQFSNSRSEMNVSTLELGDSALYLCASSLDSSGGASEQFFGPGTRLTVL.

This clonotype was recorded a few times. This rearrangement joins TRBV12-3 or TRBV12-4 to TRBJ2-5; tentatively, D is TRBD2 (6 bases). The germline V and J ends were trimmed by 3 bases and 1 base, with 18 bases remaining between them. This CDR3 is built from 17 residues. This CDR3 reads CASSFGQGGGSQETQYF. The DNA for the CDR3 is TGTGCCAGCAGTTTTGGTCAGGGTGGAGGGTCCCAAGAGACCCAGTACTTC.

This clonotype has more than one count but fewer than ten. The chain is built from TRBV7-9 and TRBJ2-1; tentative D call: TRBD1 (6 bases). CDR1 is SEHNR, CDR2 FQNEAQ, per germline (reference sequence). The CDR3 is 15 amino acids. V was cut by 1 base and J by 7 bases, with 14 bases left in between. CDR3 coding DNA: TGTGCCAGCAGCTTAGAGCCCCGGGACACAAATGAGCAGTTCTTC. Translated: CASSLEPRDTNEQFF.

There are a few counts of this clonotype. The chain uses TRBV27 and TRBJ2-7, with D possibly being TRBD1 (6 bases). Trimming stripped 5 bases from V and 4 bases from J, with 24 bases between. CDR1 is MNHEY, CDR2 SMNVEV, per germline (reference sequence). CDR3 length equals 17 residues. The DNA of the CDR3 is TGTGCCAGCAGTCCAGGGGAGATGGGTCCCTGGGGGTACGAGCAGTACTTC. Its translation: CASSPGEMGPWGYEQYF.

The chain recombines TRBV9 with TRBJ1-2; possible D gene TRBD1, 5 bases. This CDR3 contains 11 residues. Germline V CDR1 and CDR2: SGDLS, YYNGEE. V was shortened by 5 bases and J by 7 bases, with 9 bases between the two germline ends. CDR3 region: CASSGGRGYTF. As DNA, the CDR3 is TGTGCCAGCAGTGGGGGACGTGGCTACACCTTC.

The chain links TRBV6-2 or TRBV6-3 to TRBJ2-5; weak D call: TRBD2 (7 bases). The length of the CDR3 is 13 residues. Trimming took 6 bases from V and 4 from J, leaving 12 bases between them. CDR1 and CDR2 (germline): MNHEY, SVGEGT. CDR3 sequence: CASSPGGAETQYF. CDR3 DNA sequence: TGTGCCAGCAGCCCGGGGGGCGCAGAGACCCAGTACTTC.

Only a few counts were recorded for this clonotype. The chain recombines TRBV18 with TRBJ2-4, with 7 bases lining up with TRBD1. Losses at the gene ends were 2 bases for V and 4 bases for J; bases not matched to a gene: 8. The germline CDR1 and CDR2 sequences are KGHSH and LQKENI. CDR3 length: 16 amino acids. The CDR3 region is CASSPWGTAIKNIQYF. As DNA, the CDR3 is TGTGCCAGCTCACCATGGGGGACAGCAATAAAAAACATTCAGTACTTC.

The rearrangement joins TRBV20-1 to TRBJ1-1; D gene ambiguous. The germline V gene encodes CDR1 DFQATT and CDR2 SNEGSKA (reference sequence). The CDR3 is 13 amino acids. The V and J ends lost 1 base and 4 bases respectively, with 10 bases between them. CDR3 sequence: CSARGPRCTEAFF. CDR3 coding DNA: TGCAGTGCTAGAGGTCCCAGATGCACTGAAGCTTTCTTT.

This clonotype occurred a few times. This rearrangement joins TRBV15 to TRBJ1-2, with TRBD1 as a possible D gene (6 bases). This CDR3 region has 14 residues. V was trimmed by 1 base and J by 5 bases, leaving 11 bases between them. Germline V gene data show CDR1 as LNHNV and CDR2 as YYDKDF (reference sequence). The CDR3 region is CATSRVGGYYGYTF. CDR3 bases: TGTGCCACCAGCAGAGTGGGGGGCTATTATGGCTACACCTTC.